This is a list of T cell receptor beta chains from one sample in a study of blood T cell repertoires in COVID-19. Sequencing used immunoSEQ multiplex PCR; TCRdb keeps in-frame clones, though not all of them. The table includes roughly 100,000 clones, roughly 92% detected once. The source material was peripheral blood. Every receptor here comes from a woman aged 45-60 years with COVID-19, enrolled during active disease. The CDR3 runs from the conserved cysteine through the conserved F or W. D genes are given only for firm matches. Only some rows state a clone size, as once, few, many or a class for expanded clones.

V gene,clone size,CDR3 length,J gene,D gene,CDR3 DNA,CDR3 protein
TRBV19,few,13,TRBJ1-1,NA,TGTGCCAGTAGTATAGGGAGTAACACTGAAGCTTTCTTT,CASSIGSNTEAFF
TRBV7-6,few,17,TRBJ2-2,NA,TGTGCCAGCAGCTTGACCTCCGGCGGAGGGCACACCGGGGAGCTGTTTTTT,CASSLTSGGGHTGELFF
TRBV6-1,NA,14,TRBJ1-2,NA,TGTGCCAGCAGTGAGGGCTTCTCTAACTATGGCTACACCTTC,CASSEGFSNYGYTF
TRBV11-2,NA,17,TRBJ1-5,NA,TGTGCCAGCAGTTTCGGGTATCGGGAAGGCGGCAATCAGCCCCAGCATTTT,CASSFGYREGGNQPQHF
TRBV28,NA,14,TRBJ2-3,NA,TGTGCCAGCAGTTTAGGCGGCAGGGGAGATACGCAGTATTTT,CASSLGGRGDTQYF
TRBV19,NA,15,TRBJ2-1,TRBD2,TGTGCCAGTAGGAGTCGGGGACTAGCGGGAGATGAGCAGTTCTTC,CASRSRGLAGDEQFF
TRBV5-4,NA,14,TRBJ2-3,NA,TGTGCCAGCAGCTTGGTTAATCTAGTGGATACGCAGTATTTT,CASSLVNLVDTQYF
TRBV5-1,NA,13,TRBJ1-2,NA,TGCGCCAGCAGCTCCCCGGGGTCATATGGCTACACCTTC,CASSSPGSYGYTF
TRBV27,NA,16,TRBJ2-1,NA,TGTGCCAGCAGTTTATTTATGGGCCGCATCAGCAATGAGCAGTTCTTC,CASSLFMGRISNEQFF
TRBV11-3,once,14,TRBJ1-2,TRBD1,TGTGCCAGCAGCTCCGGACAGGGGGGGGATGGCTACACCTTC,CASSSGQGGDGYTF
TRBV9,NA,13,TRBJ2-7,NA,TGTGCCAGCAGCGCCGGGACTCTTGGGGAGCAGTACTTC,CASSAGTLGEQYF
TRBV18,NA,15,TRBJ1-2,TRBD1,TGTGCCAGCTCACCCGTTCAGGGGGCTAACTATGGCTACACCTTC,CASSPVQGANYGYTF
TRBV5-1,NA,13,TRBJ1-6,TRBD1,TGCGCCAGTGGGGACAGCCTGGATTCACCCCTCCACTTT,CASGDSLDSPLHF
TRBV7-9,once,17,TRBJ1-3,NA,TGTGCCAGCAGACCCAACAACAGGTTCGGCTCTGGAAACACCATATATTTT,CASRPNNRFGSGNTIYF
TRBV27,NA,14,TRBJ1-2,TRBD1,TGTGCCAGCAGTTTATCGGGACAGGGCTATGGCTACACCTTC,CASSLSGQGYGYTF
TRBV27,NA,15,TRBJ1-1,NA,TGTGCCAGCAGTTTATCGTCTCCCTGGCCCACTGAAGCTTTCTTT,CASSLSSPWPTEAFF
TRBV27,NA,15,TRBJ1-5,NA,TGTGCCAGCAGGGAATTTTCGGGTAGCAATCAGCCCCAGCATTTT,CASREFSGSNQPQHF
TRBV5-1,NA,13,TRBJ2-1,TRBD1,TGCGCCAGCAGCCCGACAGGGGGCAATGAGCAGTTCTTC,CASSPTGGNEQFF
TRBV19,NA,15,TRBJ1-2,NA,TGTGCCAGTCGATGGGGGCGACGGCGGGGGTATGGCTACACCTTC,CASRWGRRRGYGYTF
TRBV28,NA,15,TRBJ1-5,TRBD1,TGTGCCAGCAGTTCCCGGGACAGGGGTCTGAAGCCCCAGCATTTT,CASSSRDRGLKPQHF
TRBV11-3,once,12,TRBJ2-1,NA,TGTGCCAGCAGCTTAGGACCCGGGAGGCAGTTCTTC,CASSLGPGRQFF
TRBV2,NA,16,TRBJ1-6,TRBD1,TGTGCCAGCTCCCGGACAGGACCCAATGTTAGTTCACCCCTCCACTTT,CASSRTGPNVSSPLHF
TRBV5-1,once,13,TRBJ1-2,NA,TGCGCCAGCAGCTCACAGGGCAACTATGGCTACACCTTC,CASSSQGNYGYTF
TRBV28,NA,13,TRBJ1-5,TRBD1,TGTGCCAGCAGGAGGACAGGGCCCCAGCCCCAGCATTTT,CASRRTGPQPQHF
TRBV10-3,NA,14,TRBJ2-3,TRBD2,TGTGCCACCGGGACTAGCGGGGGTACAGATACGCAGTATTTT,CATGTSGGTDTQYF
TRBV24-1,NA,13,TRBJ1-2,NA,TGTGCCACCAGTGACGCCGGGACACAGGGCTACACCTTC,CATSDAGTQGYTF
TRBV12-3/TRBV12-4,NA,10,TRBJ1-5,NA,TGTGCCAGCAGTCAGGGGCCCCAGCATTTT,CASSQGPQHF
TRBV10-3,once,12,TRBJ1-5,NA,TGTGCCATCAACGACCCCGGAGGGTCCCAGCATTTT,CAINDPGGSQHF
TRBV9,NA,15,TRBJ2-5,NA,TGTGCCAGCAGCCCCCGGGGGAGCCCGATGTCGACCCAGTACTTC,CASSPRGSPMSTQYF
TRBV7-2,NA,15,TRBJ1-6,NA,TGTGCCAGCAGCTTACACGCCAGCGATAATTCACCCCTCCACTTT,CASSLHASDNSPLHF
TRBV24-1,NA,16,TRBJ1-2,NA,TGTGCCACCAGTGAGTCTAACGGGGGGCCCACTTATGGCTACACCTTC,CATSESNGGPTYGYTF
TRBV7-2,NA,14,TRBJ1-4,NA,TGTGCCAGCAGCTTACAGGTTGCAGGTGAAAAACTGTTTTTT,CASSLQVAGEKLFF
TRBV5-1,once,14,TRBJ1-2,NA,TGCGCCAGCAGCTCGTCTAGGGGCGACTATGGCTACACCTTC,CASSSSRGDYGYTF
TRBV5-1,few,13,TRBJ2-2,NA,TGCGCCAGCAGCCGGACGGGAAACGGGGAGCTGTTTTTT,CASSRTGNGELFF
TRBV28,once,14,TRBJ2-2,TRBD2,TGTGCCAGCAGATACAGACTAGCGAGCGGGGAGCTGTTTTTT,CASRYRLASGELFF
TRBV28,NA,15,TRBJ1-6,TRBD1,TGTGCCAGCAACAAAATGGGACAGGATAATTCACCCCTCCACTTT,CASNKMGQDNSPLHF
TRBV3-1/TRBV3-2,NA,12,TRBJ2-1,NA,TGTGCCAGCAGCCAAGTCTCAGTAGAGCAGTTCTTC,CASSQVSVEQFF
TRBV14,NA,15,TRBJ2-3,TRBD2,TGTGCCAGCAGCCGCGGACTAGGCTTCACAGATACGCAGTATTTT,CASSRGLGFTDTQYF
TRBV27,once,12,TRBJ2-2,NA,TGTGCCTCCCGACAGTACACCGGGGAGCTGTTTTTT,CASRQYTGELFF
TRBV27,NA,15,TRBJ2-1,TRBD2,TGTGCCAGCACCTTAAGCGGGGGTGGCTACAATGAGCAGTTCTTC,CASTLSGGGYNEQFF
TRBV12-3/TRBV12-4,once,8,TRBJ1-1,NA,TGTGCCAGCAGTCCCTTGTTCTTT,CASSPLFF
TRBV5-6,NA,15,TRBJ2-3,NA,TGTGCCAGCACGAGGGGGGGCCGGAGCACAGATACGCAGTATTTT,CASTRGGRSTDTQYF
TRBV29-1,NA,12,TRBJ1-1,NA,TGCAGCGGCCTGAGGATGAACACTGAAGCTTTCTTT,CSGLRMNTEAFF
TRBV5-6,once,17,TRBJ1-3,NA,TGTGCCAGCAGCTTTAGGAGTTTGGGGGCCTCTGGAAACACCATATATTTT,CASSFRSLGASGNTIYF
TRBV11-3,NA,15,TRBJ2-7,NA,TGTGCCAGCAGCTTTAGGACTTCCCGCTCCTACGAGCAGTACTTC,CASSFRTSRSYEQYF
TRBV11-2,NA,12,TRBJ2-5,NA,TGTGCCAGCAGCTGGGGGGAGGAGACCCAGTACTTC,CASSWGEETQYF
TRBV2,NA,15,TRBJ2-5,TRBD2,TGTGCCAGCAGAGGAGGGCGGGGGGGCTACGAGACCCAGTACTTC,CASRGGRGGYETQYF
TRBV5-5,NA,15,TRBJ1-5,NA,TGTGCCAGCACCCTCGTACTAGGGAAGGTACAGCCCCAGCATTTT,CASTLVLGKVQPQHF
TRBV5-1,NA,13,TRBJ1-1,TRBD1,TGCGCCAGCAGCTCGACAGGGGGCTTTGAAGCTTTCTTT,CASSSTGGFEAFF
TRBV11-2,NA,17,TRBJ2-3,TRBD1,TGTGCCAGCAGCTTGACAGGGGTTCGTGTGCACACAGATACGCAGTATTTT,CASSLTGVRVHTDTQYF
TRBV9,NA,15,TRBJ1-5,TRBD1,TGTGCCAGCAGCTTCGGGACAGGAAGCAATCAGCCCCAGCATTTT,CASSFGTGSNQPQHF
TRBV6-5,NA,14,TRBJ1-1,TRBD1,TGTGCCAGCAGCTCGGACAGGGGAGGGACTGAAGCTTTCTTT,CASSSDRGGTEAFF
TRBV11-3,NA,16,TRBJ2-3,NA,TGTGCCAGCAGCCGTGATGGGGAGGTAGGAACAGATACGCAGTATTTT,CASSRDGEVGTDTQYF
TRBV29-1,NA,13,TRBJ1-1,TRBD1,TGCAGCGCGAACCGGGACAGCAACACTGAAGCTTTCTTT,CSANRDSNTEAFF
TRBV5-1,NA,15,TRBJ1-1,TRBD1,TGCGCCAGCAGCTTGGAGGGGGCAAGGGACACTGAAGCTTTCTTT,CASSLEGARDTEAFF
TRBV6-2/TRBV6-3,NA,14,TRBJ2-3,NA,TGTGCCAGCAGTGCGGGGTACAGCACAGATACGCAGTATTTT,CASSAGYSTDTQYF
TRBV5-6,once,16,TRBJ1-5,TRBD1,TGTGCCAGCAGCTTGGGAGGGACAGGGGGCACTCAGCCCCAGCATTTT,CASSLGGTGGTQPQHF
TRBV5-1,NA,13,TRBJ1-1,NA,TGCGCCAGCAGCATAACAGGGAACACTGAAGCTTTCTTT,CASSITGNTEAFF
TRBV11-2,once,18,TRBJ1-3,TRBD1,TGTGCCAGCAGCTTAGTGTCCCGACAGGGGGCCACTGGAAACACCATATATTTT,CASSLVSRQGATGNTIYF